This TCR beta chain stems from a study of blood T cell repertoires in COVID-19. Germline CDR1 is KGHSH and CDR2 is LQKENI. Trimming took off 4 bases at V and 5 bases at J, with 24 bases between the two ends. This CDR3 region has 17 residues. In the original analysis: Reference gene primer amplification gave estimated nucleated cell counts. This table comes from immunoSEQ multiplex PCR, and its TCRdb copy is limited to in-frame clones, with some not included. The V and J calls and clone size come from that table; D and trimming were worked out from the DNA. Counted here are over 150,000 clones, around 85% occurring once; the ten biggest clones make up 3.2%. The study recruited people aged about 18 to 95 years across about two dozen US areas. The study assigned cohorts using participant-reported clinical history.

The TCR originated in a woman aged 30 to 39 who had recovered from COVID-19. Material: PBMCs or T cells enriched from blood (not recorded which). The chain joins TRBV18 to TRBJ2-7; weak D call: TRBD1 (6 bases). CDR3 sequence: CASSLKSSGTNYHEQYF. The CDR3 DNA follows: TGTGCCAGCTCACTGAAGAGCTCCGGGACAAATTACCACGAGCAGTACTTC.